This T cell receptor beta chain was found in a study of T cell clones after liver transplantation. Overall study context: Post-transplant blood was tracked for graft-donor-reactive T cell clones identified in a pre-transplant mixed lymphocyte reaction. Graft-donor-reactive sequences were compared with third-party-reactive TCRbeta sequences from pre-transplant mixed lymphocyte reactions.

Profiling relied on immunoSEQ multiplex PCR, and the TCRdb table lists in-frame clones only, not all of them. The sample holds 65,000 to 80,000 clones, 70% to 90% seen once. The CDR3 runs 16 residues. Trimming removed 1 base from V and 7 bases from J; junction bases left unmatched: 5. CDR1 is MDHEN, CDR2 SYDVKM, per germline. This clone was recorded a few times. The receptor was derived from a human patient who received a liver transplant. Some T cells may be the graft donor's. Sequenced here: CD4+ T cells from blood, sampled at the 22-month timepoint. This chain connects TRBV28 to TRBJ2-1, with 12 bases matching TRBD2. The CDR3 here is CASSLFPSGRVNEQFF. The DNA of the CDR3 is TGTGCCAGCAGTTTATTCCCTAGCGGGAGGGTTAATGAGCAGTTCTTC.